Shown below are 14 T cell receptor beta chains from a single sample sequenced in a study of blood T cell repertoires in COVID-19. Repertoires were generated with immunoSEQ multiplex PCR, while TCRdb's copy carries only in-frame clones and drops some. The table has tens of thousands of clones, roughly nine tenths seen once; the top ten hold 1.6%. Sequencing was performed on peripheral blood. All receptors come from a man aged 60-69 years with acute or convalescent COVID-19.

This rearrangement joins TRBV5-1 to TRBJ1-5; D is unresolved. Trimming removed 3 bases at V and 6 bases at J, with 10 bases between. Germline loops: CDR1 SGHRS, CDR2 YFSETQ. This CDR3 is 13 amino acids long. This chain's CDR3 is CASSSDWGQPQHF. The CDR3 DNA is TGCGCCAGCAGCTCGGACTGGGGTCAGCCCCAGCATTTT. The variable domain in full, completed from reference TRBV5-1 and TRBJ1-5, reads KAGVTQTPRYLIKTRGQQVTLSCSPISGHRSVSWYQQTPGQGLQFLFEYFSETQRNKGNFPGRFSGRQFSNSRSEMNVSTLELGDSALYLCASSSDWGQPQHFGDGTRLSIL.

This clone was detected only once. The J gene is TRBJ1-6, the V gene TRBV19; 7 nucleotides align to TRBD1. The CDR3 is 14 residues long. Trimming removed 3 bases from V and 10 bases from J; junction bases left unmatched: 6. The V gene's germline CDR1 is LNHDA and CDR2 SQIVND (reference sequence). CDR3 amino acids: CASSIRQGVSPLHF. CDR3 DNA: TGTGCCAGTAGTATTCGACAGGGAGTATCACCCCTCCACTTT.

The rearrangement links TRBV7-8 to TRBJ2-1, with a weak D call TRBD1 (5 bases). This CDR3 comprises 14 residues. The germline V gene encodes CDR1 SGHVS and CDR2 FQNEAQ. The V end lost 3 bases, the J end lost 0 bases, and 6 bases lay between the germline ends. The CDR3 loop reads CASSFRGSYNEQFF. CDR3 coding DNA: TGTGCCAGCAGCTTTAGGGGCTCCTACAATGAGCAGTTCTTC. Based on the CDR3 plus reference TRBV7-8 and TRBJ2-1, the full variable domain is GAGVSQSPRYKVAKRGQDVALRCDPISGHVSLFWYQQALGQGPEFLTYFQNEAQLDKSGLPSDRFFAERPEGSVSTLKIQRTQQEDSAVYLCASSFRGSYNEQFFGPGTRLTVL.

This sequence joins TRBV5-5 and TRBJ1-4; D is ambiguous. CDR1 is SGHKS, CDR2 YYEKEE, per germline (reference sequence). V gave up 5 bases and J gave up 3 bases, with 14 bases separating them. The CDR3 totals 15 residues. The CDR3 DNA sequence: TGTGCCAGCAGGTATACGCAGGTGCCTAATGAAAAACTGTTTTTT. Amino acids: CASRYTQVPNEKLFF.

The rearrangement links TRBV7-9 to TRBJ2-2, with TRBD1 identical over 7 bases. The CDR3 extends over 15 amino acids. The J segment lost 5 bases and the V segment lost 5 bases, leaving 8 bases of the junction unmatched. Per germline, CDR1 SEHNR and CDR2 FQNEAQ (reference sequence). The CDR3 DNA reads TGTGCCAGCAGCCGACCCGGGACAGTAACCGGGGAGCTGTTTTTT. The encoded protein is CASSRPGTVTGELFF.

The chain has TRBV29-1 and TRBJ1-2; a possible D gene is TRBD1 (5 bases). The V gene's germline CDR1 is SQVTM and CDR2 ANQGSEA. V gave up 3 bases and J gave up 3 bases, with 11 bases separating them. The CDR3 sequence is 13 residues long. CDR3 in DNA: TGCAGCGTTGACGCGCAAGGGGACTATGGCTACACCTTC. Residues: CSVDAQGDYGYTF.

This clone was detected only once. This chain links TRBV7-2 with TRBJ1-1; D not certain. The V gene's germline CDR1 is SGHTA and CDR2 FQGNSA. This CDR3 has 15 amino acids. V was pared by 6 bases and J by 0 bases, with 14 bases between. The CDR3 reads CASRKLGSLNTEAFF. The CDR3 coding sequence is TGTGCCAGCAGGAAGTTGGGCAGTTTGAACACTGAAGCTTTCTTT.

V is TRBV5-1 and J is TRBJ1-1, with 7 nucleotides matching TRBD1. J was trimmed by 3 bases and V by 0 bases; bases with no gene match: 5. Germline-derived CDR1 and CDR2 are SGHRS and YFSETQ. The CDR3 has 15 residues. For the CDR3, the DNA is TGCGCCAGCAGCTTGGGGGGACAGTGGGACACTGAAGCTTTCTTT. Translation gives CASSLGGQWDTEAFF.

The chain carries TRBV5-6 and TRBJ2-1, with D tentatively TRBD1 (5 bases). In germline, CDR1 is SGHDT, CDR2 YYEEEE. This CDR3 is built from 15 residues. V gave up 4 bases and J gave up 0 bases, with 11 bases separating them. In DNA form, the CDR3 reads TGTGCCAGCAGCCATAGGGGTCCCTCCTACAATGAGCAGTTCTTC. It yields the protein CASSHRGPSYNEQFF.

The gene calls are TRBV5-4 and TRBJ1-1, with D maybe TRBD1 (6 bases). Germline assignment: CDR1 SGHNT and CDR2 YYREEE (reference sequence). CDR3 length: 16 residues. Trimming took off 2 bases at V and 1 base at J, with 15 bases between the two ends. The CDR3 sequence is CASSLGGLGENTEAFF. The CDR3 nucleotides are TGTGCCAGCAGCTTAGGGGGATTGGGAGAGAACACTGAAGCTTTCTTT. The full variable domain, in which reference TRBV5-4 and TRBJ1-1 provide the parts outside the CDR3, is ETGVTQSPTHLIKTRGQQVTLRCSSQSGHNTVSWYQQALGQGPQFIFQYYREEENGRGNFPPRFSGLQFPNYSSELNVNALELDDSALYLCASSLGGLGENTEAFFGQGTRLTVV.

As to this clone: Distinct nucleotide sequences in the sample also encode this CDR3. The chain carries TRBV19 and TRBJ1-1; 7 bases are shared with TRBD1. Germline values: CDR1 LNHDA, CDR2 SQIVND (reference sequence). V lost 3 bases and J lost 2; bases outside the gene matches: 3. The CDR3 is made up of 14 amino acids. CDR3 amino acids: CASSIDRANTEAFF. In DNA, the CDR3 is TGTGCCAGTAGTATCGACAGGGCCAACACTGAAGCTTTCTTT.

This clone was seen a handful of times. The chain combines TRBV6-5 with TRBJ1-1; D is undetermined. The CDR3 runs 14 residues. Per the germline V gene, CDR1 is MNHEY and CDR2 is SVGAGI. V was cut by 7 bases and J by 1 base, with 13 bases left in between. The CDR3 region has the DNA TGTGCCAGCATTTCCCGGGAGGGGAACACTGAAGCTTTCTTT. Its protein product is CASISREGNTEAFF.

The genes are TRBV2 and TRBJ2-1; 8 positions agree with TRBD1. Germline V CDR1 and CDR2: SNHLY, FYNNEI. The CDR3 length is 13 residues. V gave up 6 bases and J gave up 6 bases; unmatched junction bases: 4. CDR3 nucleotide sequence: TGTGCCAGCAGCCGGACAGGGACCAATGAGCAGTTCTTC. Encoded protein: CASSRTGTNEQFF.

The chain recombines TRBV9 with TRBJ1-6, with 8 bases that match TRBD1. The CDR3 runs 15 residues. Trimming took 2 bases from V and 6 from J; bases not matched to a gene: 4. Per germline, CDR1 SGDLS and CDR2 YYNGEE. As DNA, the CDR3 is TGTGCCAGCAGCGTCCAGGGGGCGAGTAATTCACCCCTCCACTTT. Amino acids: CASSVQGASNSPLHF. Using reference TRBV9 and TRBJ1-6 for the parts outside the CDR3, the full variable domain is DSGVTQTPKHLITATGQRVTLRCSPRSGDLSVYWYQQSLDQGLQFLIQYYNGEERAKGNILERFSAQQFPDLHSELNLSSLELGDSALYFCASSVQGASNSPLHFGNGTRLTVT.